The next 27 T cell receptor beta chains were all read from a single sample in a study of identical twins. In TCRdb, the 5' RACE reads were re-called with MiXCR into one record per CDR3 protein. The table records approximately 600,000 distinct CDR3 sequences, 7.1% of them present only once. The data were also submitted as part of a second study, on yellow fever vaccine responses in identical twins.

Input material: PBMCs. These receptors were taken from a young woman in good health.

This clonotype was recorded many times. This chain joins TRBV29-1 and TRBJ2-1, with a possible D match to TRBD2 (5 bases). This CDR3 region has 15 residues. Germline V gene lookup returns CDR1 SQVTM and CDR2 ANQGSEA. The V gene lost 1 base and the J gene lost 1 base, with 11 bases spanning the gap. CDR3 coding DNA: TGCAGCGTTGAAGGAGGGCCGGGGTCCTACAATGAGCAGTTCTTC. Protein product: CSVEGGPGSYNEQFF.

The rearrangement joins TRBV27 to TRBJ2-5, with 7 positions matching TRBD2. Germline CDR1 and CDR2: MNHEY and SMNVEV (reference sequence). The V gene end was trimmed by 0 bases and the J gene end by 7 bases; junction bases not matched to a gene: 2. The CDR3 loop spans 13 amino acids. Here the CDR3 reads CASSLSGGVTQYF. In DNA, the CDR3 is TGTGCCAGCAGTTTATCGGGGGGGGTGACCCAGTACTTC.

This clonotype was seen ten or more times. The chain has TRBV28 and TRBJ2-1; TRBD1 aligns across 10 bases. The V gene end was trimmed by 5 bases and the J gene end by 1 base; junction bases not matched to a gene: 11. The germline CDR1 and CDR2 sequences are MDHEN and SYDVKM. The CDR3 length is 18 residues. CDR3 loop: CASSPTGGADPSYNEQFF. In DNA, the CDR3 is TGTGCCAGCAGTCCGACAGGGGGCGCAGACCCATCCTACAATGAGCAGTTCTTC.

This clonotype was counted between two and nine times. The CDR3 bases are TGTGCCAGCAGCTTCCGACTAGCGGGGGGGCCGAGGGGAGGGGAGCTGTTTTTT. It codes for CASSFRLAGGPRGGELFF. This chain uses TRBV11-2 with TRBJ2-2; 14 bases are shared with TRBD2. CDR3 length: 18 residues. Germline V CDR1 and CDR2: SGHAT, FQNNGV. J lost 8 bases, V lost 3 bases, and 11 bases had no gene match.

This chain uses TRBV27 with TRBJ2-6; D uncertain. The CDR3 consists of 15 residues. In germline, CDR1 is MNHEY, CDR2 SMNVEV (reference sequence). The germline V and J ends were trimmed by 3 bases and 4 bases, with 10 bases remaining between them. The CDR3 bases are TGTGCCAGCAGTTTTTGGGTAACCGGGGCCAACGTCCTGACTTTC. Amino acid sequence: CASSFWVTGANVLTF.

A few counts support this clonotype. The chain joins TRBV18 to TRBJ2-1; perhaps TRBD1 as D (6 bases). The CDR3 loop spans 18 amino acids. CDR1 is KGHSH, CDR2 LQKENI, per germline. With 4 bases removed from V and 0 bases from J, the gap between germline ends came to 19 bases. Here the CDR3 reads CASSRDEQGSSSYNEQFF. In DNA, the CDR3 is TGTGCCAGCTCACGAGATGAACAGGGTTCGAGCTCCTACAATGAGCAGTTCTTC.

J is TRBJ1-2 and V is TRBV6-5, with TRBD1 matching over 8 bases. The CDR3 runs 15 residues. V gave up 2 bases and J gave up 5 bases; unmatched junction bases: 7. Germline lookup yields CDR1 MNHEY and CDR2 SVGAGI. CDR3 sequence reads: CASSYASQGEYGYTF. The CDR3 DNA sequence: TGTGCCAGCAGTTACGCCTCACAGGGGGAGTATGGCTACACCTTC.

This clonotype has at least ten counts. The chain recombines TRBV7-2 with TRBJ2-3; D tentatively fits TRBD1 or TRBD2 (6 bases each). Trimming took 1 base from V and 2 from J, leaving 16 bases between them. The germline CDR1 and CDR2 sequences are SGHTA and FQGNSA. The CDR3 totals 17 residues. The CDR3 region is CASSLVGAGWDTDTQYF. CDR3 DNA: TGTGCCAGCAGCTTAGTGGGGGCGGGGTGGGACACAGATACGCAGTATTTT.

This clonotype was seen repeatedly, ten times or more. The rearrangement uses TRBV20-1 and TRBJ2-5; 9 nucleotides agree with TRBD2. The CDR3 has 15 residues. Unmatched junction bases numbered 10, after V lost 5 bases and J lost 3 bases. Germline CDR1 reads DFQATT; CDR2 reads SNEGSKA (reference sequence). CDR3 sequence: CSAGGPGLAKETQYF. CDR3 DNA: TGCAGTGCTGGAGGTCCGGGACTAGCAAAAGAGACCCAGTACTTC.

The table lists this clonotype with many counts. V usage is TRBV28 and J usage is TRBJ2-3, with 8 bases aligning to TRBD2. Germline V CDR1 and CDR2: MDHEN, SYDVKM. CDR3 size: 16 residues. V lost 5 bases to trimming and J lost 5 bases; unmatched junction nucleotides: 12. The CDR3 spells CASSPTGTRGGDTQYF. The CDR3 coding sequence is TGTGCCAGCAGTCCCACCGGGACTAGAGGGGGAGATACGCAGTATTTT.

V gene TRBV20-1 combines with J gene TRBJ2-3; 11 bases fit TRBD2. J lost 5 bases, V lost 3 bases, and 10 bases had no gene match. The germline V gene encodes CDR1 DFQATT and CDR2 SNEGSKA (reference sequence). CDR3 size: 16 residues. DNA for the CDR3: TGCAGTGCTAGCCCACGTAGCGGGAGGGGAATAGATACGCAGTATTTT. It is translated as CSASPRSGRGIDTQYF.

This clonotype was recorded at least ten times. The rearrangement links TRBV12-3 or TRBV12-4 to TRBJ2-2; 7 bases map to TRBD2. V gave up 8 bases and J gave up 3 bases; unmatched junction bases: 6. The CDR3 contains 14 residues. The CDR3, as DNA: TGTGCCAGCTCCTTGGGAGGGGACACCGGGGAGCTGTTTTTT. Its translation: CASSLGGDTGELFF.

This clonotype was picked up a small number of times. This sequence joins TRBV9 and TRBJ1-1; a possible D gene is TRBD1 (6 bases). This CDR3 region has 15 residues. The germline V gene encodes CDR1 SGDLS and CDR2 YYNGEE. V was trimmed by 6 bases and J by 2 bases, leaving 17 bases between them. The CDR3 DNA follows: TGTGCCAGCACCCTAGGGACAACCAGTAACACTGAAGCTTTCTTT. Its protein product is CASTLGTTSNTEAFF.

V and J are TRBV20-1 and TRBJ2-5; the D is unclear. This CDR3 is built from 13 residues. Germline CDR1 and CDR2: DFQATT and SNEGSKA (reference sequence). V was clipped by 0 bases and J by 1 base, with 6 bases between them. The CDR3 DNA is TGCAGTGCTAGAGAGTCTGCCCAAGAGACCCAGTACTTC. Its protein is CSARESAQETQYF.

The rearrangement uses TRBV24-1 and TRBJ2-2; D is possibly TRBD1 or TRBD2 (5 bases each). The CDR3 covers 14 residues. Trimming cost V 5 bases and J 5 bases, with 11 bases left between them. Germline loops: CDR1 KGHDR, CDR2 SFDVKD. CDR3 residues: CATSAGPGTGELFF. The CDR3 DNA follows: TGTGCCACCAGTGCGGGGCCGGGAACCGGGGAGCTGTTTTTT.

This clonotype has a handful of counts. The genes are TRBV6-2 or TRBV6-3 and TRBJ1-5; D ambiguous. The V gene's germline CDR1 is MNHEY and CDR2 SVGEGT. This CDR3 contains 14 residues. V lost 8 bases and J lost 0, with 11 bases in between. CDR3 sequence reads: CASDKGYSNQPQHF. CDR3 sequence (DNA): TGTGCCAGCGACAAAGGGTATAGCAATCAGCCCCAGCATTTT.

Here the CDR3 DNA reads TGCGCCAGCAGCCAGCGGGGTCCCCTAGCCGGGGAGCTGTTTTTT. This gives the protein CASSQRGPLAGELFF. The gene calls are TRBV5-1 and TRBJ2-2; 7 nucleotides line up with TRBD2. The CDR3 runs to 15 residues. The trim removed 4 bases at V and 6 bases at J, leaving 9 bases unmatched. Germline loops: CDR1 SGHRS, CDR2 YFSETQ.

The sample holds a few counts of this clonotype. This chain links TRBV5-5 with TRBJ2-6; possible D gene TRBD2, 6 bases. The CDR3 runs 16 residues. The germline CDR1 and CDR2 sequences are SGHKS and YYEKEE (reference sequence). Trimming shortened V by 5 bases and J by 4 bases, and 16 bases separated the two germline ends. In DNA form, the CDR3 reads TGTGCCAGCAGTCACGGGGCTGCGGGAGGGGCCAACGTCCTGACTTTC. Residues: CASSHGAAGGANVLTF.

Ten or more counts support this clonotype. The chain uses TRBV20-1 and TRBJ1-4; D is undetermined. V was cut by 2 bases and J by 5 bases, with 15 bases left in between. The germline CDR1 and CDR2 sequences are DFQATT and SNEGSKA (reference sequence). The CDR3 is 15 residues long. The DNA of the CDR3 is TGCAGTGCTAGAAAACCGGGTCTCCTAAATGAAAAACTGTTTTTT. This sequence encodes CSARKPGLLNEKLFF.

The chain links TRBV20-1 to TRBJ2-3, with D maybe TRBD2 (5 bases). V lost 4 bases and J lost 2, with 7 bases in between. The V gene's germline CDR1 is DFQATT and CDR2 SNEGSKA (reference sequence). The CDR3 extends over 12 amino acids. The CDR3 nucleotides are TGCAGTGCTATGGACTTCACAGATACGCAGTATTTT. Translating gives CSAMDFTDTQYF.

This clonotype turned up a few times. V and J are TRBV10-3 and TRBJ2-3; no clear D. The length of the CDR3 is 16 residues. The V gene lost 2 bases and the J gene lost 0 bases, with 12 bases spanning the gap. Germline values: CDR1 ENHRY, CDR2 SYGVKD. The CDR3 region is CAISETATVSTDTQYF. DNA of the CDR3: TGTGCCATCAGTGAGACGGCCACCGTCAGCACAGATACGCAGTATTTT.

This clonotype has a count of ten or more. The rearrangement uses TRBV11-2 and TRBJ2-7, with 11 bases lining up with TRBD2. Looked up from germline, CDR1 is SGHAT and CDR2 is FQNNGV. The CDR3 runs to 15 residues. The ends lost 5 bases at V and 1 base at J; junction bases unmatched: 4. The chain's CDR3 is CASSLLAGESYEQYF. Here the CDR3 DNA reads TGTGCCAGCAGCCTACTAGCGGGAGAGTCCTACGAGCAGTACTTC.

This clonotype has ten or more counts. The V and J genes are TRBV4-1 and TRBJ2-7; D is possibly TRBD1 (6 bases). Trimming cost V 1 base and J 2 bases, with 12 bases left between them. Germline assignment: CDR1 MGHRA and CDR2 YSYEKL. The CDR3 totals 15 residues. The CDR3 bases are TGCGCCAGCAGCCAAGGGATTGGGGGCCCCTACGAGCAGTACGTC. It yields the protein CASSQGIGGPYEQYV.

This clonotype was recorded at least ten times. The chain has TRBV7-9 and TRBJ1-6; no reliable D call. CDR1 is SEHNR and CDR2 is FQNEAQ in the germline V gene (reference sequence). This CDR3 has 12 residues. V lost 5 bases and J 10 bases, leaving 9 bases between the germline ends. In DNA, the CDR3 is TGTGCCAGCAGCGTCGAGATCTCACCCCTCCACTTT. Translation: CASSVEISPLHF.

This clonotype has more than one count but fewer than ten. The chain has TRBV5-1 and TRBJ2-1, with 8 nucleotides matching TRBD2. This CDR3 is built from 15 residues. J gave up 4 bases and V 4 bases, and 7 bases lay outside the gene matches. Germline CDR1 is SGHRS and CDR2 is YFSETQ. Here the CDR3 reads CASSPLAVVYNEQFF. Here the CDR3 DNA reads TGCGCCAGCAGCCCACTAGCGGTCGTTTACAATGAGCAGTTCTTC.

The rearrangement joins TRBV5-1 to TRBJ1-1; D is ambiguous. Trimming shortened V by 0 bases and J by 7 bases, and 13 bases separated the two germline ends. This CDR3 contains 14 residues. Germline V gene lookup returns CDR1 SGHRS and CDR2 YFSETQ. The CDR3 here is CASSLDRWPDEAFF. Written as DNA, the CDR3 is TGCGCCAGCAGCTTGGACAGATGGCCAGATGAAGCTTTCTTT.

V gene TRBV10-1 combines with J gene TRBJ2-7, with D tentatively TRBD2 (5 bases). V lost 2 bases and J 3 bases, leaving 14 bases between the germline ends. Germline V lookup: CDR1 WNHNN, CDR2 SYGVQD (reference sequence). The CDR3 is 15 residues long. DNA of the CDR3: TGCGCCAGCAGTGAGCCTCCAGCGGCTAGCTACGAGCAGTACTTC. This sequence encodes CASSEPPAASYEQYF.